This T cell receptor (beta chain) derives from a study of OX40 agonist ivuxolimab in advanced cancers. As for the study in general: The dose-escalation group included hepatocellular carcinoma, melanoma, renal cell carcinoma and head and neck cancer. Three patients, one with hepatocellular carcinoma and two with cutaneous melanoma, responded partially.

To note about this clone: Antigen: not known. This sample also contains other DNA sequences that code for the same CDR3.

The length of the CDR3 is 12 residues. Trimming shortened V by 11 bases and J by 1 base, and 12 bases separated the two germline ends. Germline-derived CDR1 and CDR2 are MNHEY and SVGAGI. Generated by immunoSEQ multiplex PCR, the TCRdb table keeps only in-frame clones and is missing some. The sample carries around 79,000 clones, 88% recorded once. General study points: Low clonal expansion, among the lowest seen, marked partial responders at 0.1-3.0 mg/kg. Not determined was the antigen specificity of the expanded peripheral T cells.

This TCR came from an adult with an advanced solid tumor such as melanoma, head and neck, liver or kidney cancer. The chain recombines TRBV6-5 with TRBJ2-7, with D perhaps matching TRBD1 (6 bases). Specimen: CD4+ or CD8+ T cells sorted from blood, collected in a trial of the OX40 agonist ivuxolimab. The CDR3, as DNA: TGTGCCGTATCCAGGGGATCCTACGAGCAGTACTTC. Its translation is CAVSRGSYEQYF.